These 22 T cell receptor beta chains share one sample of origin, sequenced in a study of human T cells and chemical hapten exposure. Stated time point: patch test 1, 2 weeks after DPC sensitization. Regarding treatment: therapeutic diphenylcyclopropenone sensitization with weekly scalp DPC. Via MiXCR, TCRdb re-called the RACE reads, giving one row per CDR3 protein. This sample has more than 65,000 distinct CDR3 sequences, with over 9% found just once. The sample consisted of whole blood, taken in connection with sensitization to the hapten diphenylcyclopropenone (DPC). The source is a woman in her forties or fifties with alopecia areata. Some clones in this sample may be carry-over from other donors' samples.

This clonotype was seen ten or more times. The chain carries TRBV3-1 and TRBJ2-2, with TRBD1 as a possible D gene (5 bases). V was cut by 5 bases and J by 3 bases, with 13 bases left in between. The CDR3 totals 15 residues. Germline V gene data show CDR1 as LGHDT and CDR2 as YNNKEL (reference sequence). CDR3 sequence reads: CASSKGQGDTGELFF. CDR3 bases: TGTGCCAGCAGCAAAGGACAAGGGGACACCGGGGAGCTGTTTTTT.

The chain carries TRBV12-3 or TRBV12-4 and TRBJ2-1; D remains ambiguous. The CDR3 length is 11 residues. V was shortened by 6 bases and J by 6 bases, with 6 bases between the two germline ends. DNA for the CDR3: TGTGCCAGCAGCGCTAGCAATGAGCAGTTCTTC. Translating gives CASSASNEQFF.

J is TRBJ2-7 and V is TRBV5-1; 8 bases agree with TRBD1. From germline, CDR1 is SGHRS and CDR2 YFSETQ. The CDR3 covers 13 residues. Losses at the gene ends were 4 bases for V and 6 bases for J; bases not matched to a gene: 6. CDR3: CASSRETGAEQYF. Here the CDR3 DNA reads TGCGCCAGCAGCCGAGAGACAGGGGCCGAGCAGTACTTC.

On this clonotype: One junction end disagrees with the germline gene, perhaps due to a read error. The chain uses TRBV11-2 and TRBJ2-1, with unresolved D. CDR1 and CDR2 (germline): SGHAT, FQNNGV. The CDR3 sequence is 13 residues long. CDR3 coding DNA: TGTGCCAGCAGCGTAGACCGTCGTCGTGAGCAGTTCTTC. Amino acids: CASSVDRRREQFF. Full variable domain (missing parts from reference TRBV11-2 and TRBJ2-1): EAGVAQSPRYKIIEKRQSVAFWCNPISGHATLYWYQQILGQGPKLLIQFQNNGVVDDSQLPKDRFSAERLKGVDSTLKIQPAKLEDSAVYLCASSVDRRREQFFGPGTRLTVL.

The chain has TRBV7-2 and TRBJ1-6; no clear D. Germline V CDR1 and CDR2: SGHTA, FQGNSA. The CDR3 covers 12 residues. V was shortened by 4 bases and J by 6 bases, with 4 bases between the two germline ends. The CDR3 coding sequence is TGTGCCAGCAGCTGGACTAATTCACCCCTCCACTTT. It encodes CASSWTNSPLHF.

Only a few counts were recorded for this clonotype. The chain uses TRBV19 and TRBJ2-1; D possibly corresponds to TRBD1 (5 bases). CDR3 length: 12 residues. Between the trimmed V and J ends, which lost 5 bases and 9 bases, there was a span of 11 bases. Germline V lookup: CDR1 LNHDA, CDR2 SQIVND (reference sequence). CDR3 sequence: CASSVPGSEQFF. CDR3 sequence (DNA): TGTGCCAGTAGTGTCCCAGGGTCTGAGCAGTTCTTC.

This clonotype was detected ten times or more. V gene TRBV20-1 combines with J gene TRBJ1-1; no firm D call. The CDR3 extends over 9 amino acids. CDR1 and CDR2 from the germline V gene are DFQATT and SNEGSKA (reference sequence). CDR3 amino acids: CRAGTEAFF. The CDR3 region has the DNA TGCAGAGCGGGAACTGAAGCTTTCTTT.

This clonotype appeared a few times. V is TRBV6-2 or TRBV6-3 and J is TRBJ1-1; D perhaps matches TRBD1 (5 bases). Per the germline V gene, CDR1 is MNHEY and CDR2 is SVGEGT. The CDR3 spans 16 residues. The V end was cut by 6 bases, the J end by 2 bases, with 19 bases between. The CDR3 sequence: CASSNAMVGTNTEAFF. In nucleotides, the CDR3 is TGTGCCAGCAGCAATGCCATGGTAGGGACCAACACTGAAGCTTTCTTT.

This clonotype turned up a few times. The V and J genes are TRBV29-1 and TRBJ2-3; D is undetermined. With 6 bases removed from V and 0 bases from J, the gap between germline ends came to 4 bases. This CDR3 has 11 amino acids. Germline CDR1 SQVTM, CDR2 ANQGSEA. CDR3 sequence reads: CSVDSTDTQYF. CDR3 coding DNA: TGCAGCGTCGACAGCACAGATACGCAGTATTTT.

This clonotype was picked up a small number of times. The chain has TRBV10-2 and TRBJ1-5; no firm D call. Germline-derived CDR1 and CDR2 are WSHSY and SAAADI. The CDR3 sequence is 13 residues long. V lost 10 bases, J lost 3 bases, and 13 bases lay in between. Here the CDR3 reads CATTSITNQPQHF. In DNA form, the CDR3 reads TGCGCCACCACCAGTATTACCAATCAGCCCCAGCATTTT.

In this sample, this clonotype turned up many times. The chain has TRBV4-1 and TRBJ2-1; TRBD2 agrees at 8 bases. The CDR3 extends over 18 amino acids. V shed 1 base, J shed 5 bases, and the junction held 13 bases outside the gene matches. Germline V gene sequence: CDR1 MGHRA, CDR2 YSYEKL. The CDR3 nucleotides read TGCGCCAGCAGCCAAGTTGACCTGGGGCTAGCGGGCCACAATGAGCAGTTCTTC. Amino acids: CASSQVDLGLAGHNEQFF.

This clonotype was found many times. The chain links TRBV9 to TRBJ2-2; 8 bases line up with TRBD2. CDR1 SGDLS and CDR2 YYNGEE come from the germline V gene. The CDR3 totals 16 residues. The trim removed 4 bases at V and 2 bases at J, leaving 7 bases unmatched. CDR3 sequence (DNA): TGTGCCAGCAGCCCCGGGGGGGTAGGAAACACCGGGGAGCTGTTTTTT. Translating it yields CASSPGGVGNTGELFF.

This chain joins TRBV6-1 and TRBJ2-7; 12 nucleotides match TRBD2. The CDR3 totals 15 residues. The ends lost 1 base at V and 2 bases at J; junction bases unmatched: 0. Germline V gene sequence: CDR1 MNHNS, CDR2 SASEGT. The CDR3 is CASSEGTSGTYEQYF. The CDR3 nucleotides read TGTGCCAGCAGTGAAGGGACTAGCGGGACCTACGAGCAGTACTTC.

The J gene is TRBJ1-4, the V gene TRBV20-1; D is ambiguous. Trimming took 5 bases from V and 3 from J, leaving 10 bases between them. Germline loops: CDR1 DFQATT, CDR2 SNEGSKA (reference sequence). This CDR3 region has 13 residues. DNA of the CDR3: TGCAGTGCTCAAGGGCGGCCTAATGAAAAACTGTTTTTT. Translating gives CSAQGRPNEKLFF.

This clonotype has at least ten counts. The CDR3 region has the DNA TGTGCCAGCACGTTTTCGGTGAACACTGAAGCTTTCTTT. Protein sequence: CASTFSVNTEAFF. The rearrangement joins TRBV25-1 to TRBJ1-1, with D hard to call. This CDR3 is 13 amino acids long. The germline V gene has CDR1 MGHDK and CDR2 SYGVNS. Trimming stripped 7 bases from V and 0 bases from J, with 9 bases between.

This clonotype was counted many times. This chain links TRBV5-1 with TRBJ2-7; 7 bases match TRBD1. In germline, CDR1 is SGHRS, CDR2 YFSETQ. The V gene end was trimmed by 3 bases and the J gene end by 4 bases; junction bases not matched to a gene: 7. The CDR3 covers 14 residues. The CDR3, as DNA: TGCGCCAGCAGCTCCGGGACAGTCTTGTACGAGCAGTACTTC. Translated, it gives CASSSGTVLYEQYF. Drawing the rest from reference TRBV5-1 and TRBJ2-7, the complete variable domain is KAGVTQTPRYLIKTRGQQVTLSCSPISGHRSVSWYQQTPGQGLQFLFEYFSETQRNKGNFPGRFSGRQFSNSRSEMNVSTLELGDSALYLCASSSGTVLYEQYFGPGTRLTVT.

This clonotype occurred many times. The chain uses TRBV29-1 and TRBJ2-1; TRBD1 aligns across 10 bases. Germline-derived CDR1 and CDR2 are SQVTM and ANQGSEA. The CDR3 covers 16 residues. The trim removed 2 bases at V and 9 bases at J, leaving 13 bases unmatched. In nucleotides, the CDR3 is TGCAGCGTTGAACGGTGGACAGGGGGTCAGAATAGTGAGCAGTTCTTC. Protein: CSVERWTGGQNSEQFF.

V gene TRBV6-5 combines with J gene TRBJ2-3; 7 bases are shared with TRBD2. The CDR3 is 13 residues long. Germline V gene lookup returns CDR1 MNHEY and CDR2 SVGAGI. The ends lost 10 bases at V and 3 bases at J; junction bases unmatched: 7. The CDR3 sequence is CATGGRATDTQYF. DNA of the CDR3: TGTGCCACCGGGGGGAGGGCAACAGATACGCAGTATTTT.

In this sample, this clonotype turned up a few times. The chain carries TRBV4-1 and TRBJ2-5, with TRBD1 matching 10 bases. V gave up 5 bases and J gave up 5 bases; unmatched junction bases: 8. This CDR3 spans 15 amino acids. The germline V gene has CDR1 MGHRA and CDR2 YSYEKL. DNA of the CDR3: TGCGCCAGCAGCACCCCGACAGGGGGCTTGGAGACCCAGTACTTC. It codes for CASSTPTGGLETQYF.

CDR3 DNA: TGTGCCAGCAGTTTAGCTCCAGTTTCTACTAGCTACACCTTC. Amino acid sequence: CASSLAPVSTSYTF. The J gene is TRBJ1-2, the V gene TRBV12-3 or TRBV12-4; D is undetermined. The CDR3 has 14 residues. V was clipped by 0 bases and J by 9 bases, with 14 bases between them.

In its sample, this clonotype was seen a few times. The chain links TRBV21-1 to TRBJ1-5; TRBD1, the table's D call, was not compared with the DNA. TRBV21-1 is a pseudogene segment. The CDR3 has 16 residues. The CDR3 coding sequence is TGTGCCAGCAGCAACTGGGACAGGGTAATCTTGCAGCCCCAGCATTTT. Amino acids: CASSNWDRVILQPQHF.

The V and J genes are TRBV11-2 and TRBJ1-1; D ambiguous. The CDR3 extends over 14 amino acids. Germline V gene sequence: CDR1 SGHAT, CDR2 FQNNGV. V lost 0 bases and J 7 bases, leaving 12 bases between the germline ends. The CDR3 loop reads CASSLDLSRVEAFF. The DNA for the CDR3 is TGTGCCAGCAGCTTAGATCTTAGTAGAGTTGAAGCTTTCTTT.